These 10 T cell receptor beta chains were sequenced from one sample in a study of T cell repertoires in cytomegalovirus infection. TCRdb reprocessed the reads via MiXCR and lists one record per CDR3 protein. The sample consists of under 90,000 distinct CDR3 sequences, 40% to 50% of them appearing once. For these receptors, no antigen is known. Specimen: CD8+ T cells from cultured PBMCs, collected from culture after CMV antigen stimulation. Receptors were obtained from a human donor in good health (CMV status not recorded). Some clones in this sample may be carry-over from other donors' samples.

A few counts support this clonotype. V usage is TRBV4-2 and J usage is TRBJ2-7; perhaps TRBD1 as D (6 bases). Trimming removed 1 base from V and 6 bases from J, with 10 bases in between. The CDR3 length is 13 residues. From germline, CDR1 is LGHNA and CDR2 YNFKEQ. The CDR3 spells CASSQAIQGEQYF. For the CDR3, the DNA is TGTGCCAGCAGCCAAGCAATACAGGGCGAGCAGTACTTC.

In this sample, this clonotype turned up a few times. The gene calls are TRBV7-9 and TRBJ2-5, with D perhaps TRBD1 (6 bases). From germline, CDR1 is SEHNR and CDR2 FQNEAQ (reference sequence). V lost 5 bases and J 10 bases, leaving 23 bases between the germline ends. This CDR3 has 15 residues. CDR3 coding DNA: TGTGCCAGCAGCGAACAGGGAATTGGGGGCTTAGACCAGTACTTC. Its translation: CASSEQGIGGLDQYF.

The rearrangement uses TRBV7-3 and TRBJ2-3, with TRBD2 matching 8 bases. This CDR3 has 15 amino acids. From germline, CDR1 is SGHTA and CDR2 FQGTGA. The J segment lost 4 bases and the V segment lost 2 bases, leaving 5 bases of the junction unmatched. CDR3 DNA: TGTGCCAGCAGCTTAGCGGGGGGTTCCTCAGATACGCAGTATTTT. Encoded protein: CASSLAGGSSDTQYF.

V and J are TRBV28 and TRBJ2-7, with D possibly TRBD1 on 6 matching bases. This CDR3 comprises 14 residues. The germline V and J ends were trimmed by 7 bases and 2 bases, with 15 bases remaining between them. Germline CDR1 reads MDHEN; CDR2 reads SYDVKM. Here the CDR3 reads CASTVDSYPYEQYF. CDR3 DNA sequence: TGTGCCAGCACAGTGGACAGTTATCCCTACGAGCAGTACTTC.

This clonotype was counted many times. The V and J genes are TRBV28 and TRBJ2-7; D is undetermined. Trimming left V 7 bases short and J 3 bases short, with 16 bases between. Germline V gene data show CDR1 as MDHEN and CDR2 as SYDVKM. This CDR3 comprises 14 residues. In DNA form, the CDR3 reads TGTGCCAGCACCCCCAACCCACTTGACTACGAGCAGTACTTC. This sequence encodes CASTPNPLDYEQYF. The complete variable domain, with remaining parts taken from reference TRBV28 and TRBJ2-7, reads DVKVTQSSRYLVKRTGEKVFLECVQDMDHENMFWYRQDPGLGLRLIYFSYDVKMKEKGDIPEGYSVSREKKERFSLILESASTNQTSMYLCASTPNPLDYEQYFGPGTRLTVT.

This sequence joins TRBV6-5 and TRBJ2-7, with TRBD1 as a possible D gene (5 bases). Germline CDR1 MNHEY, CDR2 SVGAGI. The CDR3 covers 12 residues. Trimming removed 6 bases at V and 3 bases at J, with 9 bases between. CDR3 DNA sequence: TGTGCCAGCAGCTCAGGGTTCTACGAGCAGTACTTC. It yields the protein CASSSGFYEQYF.

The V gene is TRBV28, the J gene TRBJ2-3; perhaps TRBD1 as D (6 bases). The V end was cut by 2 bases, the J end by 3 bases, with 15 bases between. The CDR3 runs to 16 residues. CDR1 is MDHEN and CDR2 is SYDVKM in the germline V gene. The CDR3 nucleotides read TGTGCCAGCAGTTTAGACAGGCTACCAGGAACAGATACGCAGTATTTT. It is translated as CASSLDRLPGTDTQYF.

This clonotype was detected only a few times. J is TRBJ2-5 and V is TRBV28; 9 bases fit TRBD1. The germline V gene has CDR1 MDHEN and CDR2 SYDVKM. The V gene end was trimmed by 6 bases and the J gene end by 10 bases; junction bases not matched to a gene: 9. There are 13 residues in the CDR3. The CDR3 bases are TGTGCCAGCAGGCTTTCGGGACAGGGTGGCCAGTACTTC. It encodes CASRLSGQGGQYF.

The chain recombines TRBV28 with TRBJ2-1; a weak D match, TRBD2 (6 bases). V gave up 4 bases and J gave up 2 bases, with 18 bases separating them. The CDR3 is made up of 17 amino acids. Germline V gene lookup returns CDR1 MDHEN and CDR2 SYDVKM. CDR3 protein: CASSSRRELYTYNEQFF. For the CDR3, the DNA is TGTGCCAGCAGTTCTCGGAGGGAGCTCTATACCTACAATGAGCAGTTCTTC.

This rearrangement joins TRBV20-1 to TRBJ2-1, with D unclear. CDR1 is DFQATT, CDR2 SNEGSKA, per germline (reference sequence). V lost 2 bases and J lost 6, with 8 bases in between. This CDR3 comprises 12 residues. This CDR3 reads CSARKLSNEQFF. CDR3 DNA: TGCAGTGCTAGAAAACTAAGCAATGAGCAGTTCTTC.